This T cell receptor (beta chain) comes out of a study of cytomegalovirus exposure and HLA in healthy donors. Study-wide context: It was reported in a later analysis that the 95 to 150 validation repertoires used the same platform as the 666 first-cohort repertoires. Study outcomes and limitations: The study labeled 180 or so TCR beta chains cytomegalovirus-associated. Most TCR sequences were seen very rarely across donors, but some public TCRs occurred in many.

CDR1 is SGHVS and CDR2 is FNYEAQ in the germline V gene. V lost 0 bases to trimming and J lost 0 bases; unmatched junction nucleotides: 0. The CDR3 consists of 16 residues. On this clone: What it recognizes is unknown.

Clones were sequenced by immunoSEQ multiplex PCR, and TCRdb holds only the in-frame ones, with some missing. The sample includes some 110,000 clones, about 83% of them seen just once. The donors formed part of the approximately 110-subject validation cohort, distinct from the approximately 640-subject first cohort. This receptor was identified in a man between 18 and 29 years old in good health and CMV-seronegative. Source material: PBMCs. The rearrangement joins TRBV7-6 to TRBJ2-3, with 10 bases matching TRBD2. The CDR3 DNA is TGTGCCAGCAGCTTAGCGACTAGCGGGAGCACAGATACGCAGTATTTT. Residues: CASSLATSGSTDTQYF.